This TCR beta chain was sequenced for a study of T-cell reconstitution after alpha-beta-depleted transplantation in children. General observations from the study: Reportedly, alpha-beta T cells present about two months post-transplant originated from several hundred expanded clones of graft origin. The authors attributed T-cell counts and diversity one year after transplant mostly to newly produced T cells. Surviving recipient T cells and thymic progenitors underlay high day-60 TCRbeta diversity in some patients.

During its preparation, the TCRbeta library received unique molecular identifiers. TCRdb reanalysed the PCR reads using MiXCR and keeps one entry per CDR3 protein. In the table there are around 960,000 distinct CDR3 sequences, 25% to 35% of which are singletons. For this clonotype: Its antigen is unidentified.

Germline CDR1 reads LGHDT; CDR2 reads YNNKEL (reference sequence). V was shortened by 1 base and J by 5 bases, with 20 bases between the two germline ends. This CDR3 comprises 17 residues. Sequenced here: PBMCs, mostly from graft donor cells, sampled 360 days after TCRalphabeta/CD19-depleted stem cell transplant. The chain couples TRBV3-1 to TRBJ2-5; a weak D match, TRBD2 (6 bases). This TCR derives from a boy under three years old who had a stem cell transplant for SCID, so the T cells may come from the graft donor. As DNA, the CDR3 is TGTGCCAGCAGCCAAGCCCGAGTCGCAACGGCGGGGGAGACCCAGTACTTC. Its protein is CASSQARVATAGETQYF.